The clone carrying this T cell receptor (beta chain) came up many times. Antigen: not known. These data are taken from a study of read filtering for tumor transcriptome and immune sequencing. Notes on the study in general: Even smaller IR-seq throughput identified most shared clonotypes.

From around 440 ng of RNA, a library with molecular barcoded alpha/delta and beta/gamma adaptors was made. TCRdb re-derived calls from the reads in MiXCR, one entry per CDR3 protein. The sample includes 50,000 or so distinct CDR3 sequences, 12% of them seen just once. Germline CDR1 and CDR2: LGHDT and YNNKEL (reference sequence). The CDR3 has 16 residues. V was pared by 1 base and J by 4 bases, with 15 bases between. Sequencing used a population of CD138-negative cells sorted from bone marrow. The receptor was derived from a donor at least 40 years old with multiple myeloma. This sequence joins TRBV3-1 and TRBJ2-3; a possible D gene is TRBD2 (6 bases). The CDR3 reads CASSQGPNVAADTQYF. DNA for the CDR3: TGTGCCAGCAGCCAAGGACCGAACGTAGCGGCAGATACGCAGTATTTT.